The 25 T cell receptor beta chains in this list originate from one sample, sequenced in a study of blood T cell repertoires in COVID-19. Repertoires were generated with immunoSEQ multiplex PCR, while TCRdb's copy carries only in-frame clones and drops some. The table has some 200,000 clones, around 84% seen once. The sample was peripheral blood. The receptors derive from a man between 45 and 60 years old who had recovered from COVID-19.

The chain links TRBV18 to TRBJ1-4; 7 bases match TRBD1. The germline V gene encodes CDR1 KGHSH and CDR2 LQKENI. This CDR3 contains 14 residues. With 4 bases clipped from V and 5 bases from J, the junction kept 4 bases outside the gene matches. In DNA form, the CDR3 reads TGTGCCAGCTCACATCTGGGACAGAATGAAAAACTGTTTTTT. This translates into CASSHLGQNEKLFF.

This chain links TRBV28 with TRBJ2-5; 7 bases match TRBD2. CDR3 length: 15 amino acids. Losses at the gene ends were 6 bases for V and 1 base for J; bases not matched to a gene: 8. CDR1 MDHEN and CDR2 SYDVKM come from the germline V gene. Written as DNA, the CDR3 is TGTGCCAGCAGCGGCGCGGGAGCTCTCCAAGAGACCCAGTACTTC. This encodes CASSGAGALQETQYF.

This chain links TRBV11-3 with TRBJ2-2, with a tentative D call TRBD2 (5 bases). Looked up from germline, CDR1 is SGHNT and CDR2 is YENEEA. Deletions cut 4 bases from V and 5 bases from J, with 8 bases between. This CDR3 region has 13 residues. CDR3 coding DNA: TGTGCCAGCAGCTCGCGAGGGACCGGGGAGCTGTTTTTT. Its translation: CASSSRGTGELFF.

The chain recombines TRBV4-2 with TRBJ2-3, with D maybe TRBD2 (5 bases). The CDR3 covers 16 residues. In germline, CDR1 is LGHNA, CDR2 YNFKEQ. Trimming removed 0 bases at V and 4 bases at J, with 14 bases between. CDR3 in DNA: TGTGCCAGCAGCCAAGATGGCGGAGTCGGGGCAGATACGCAGTATTTT. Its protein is CASSQDGGVGADTQYF.

The CDR3 sequence: CASSPTRDTQYF. Written as DNA, the CDR3 is TGTGCCAGCAGCCCGACGCGGGATACGCAGTATTTT. The rearrangement links TRBV11-2 to TRBJ2-3; D unresolved. This CDR3 is built from 12 residues. The ends were cut back, 5 bases at V and 6 bases at J, with 9 bases in the middle. The germline gives CDR1 SGHAT, CDR2 FQNNGV.

DNA for the CDR3: TGTGCCACCAGTGACCGACAGGATAAGTCTGGGGCCAACGTCCTGACTTTC. Amino acids: CATSDRQDKSGANVLTF. The J gene is TRBJ2-6, the V gene TRBV24-1; TRBD1 might be the D (6 bases). Germline CDR1 KGHDR, CDR2 SFDVKD. The CDR3 contains 17 residues. V gave up 4 bases and J gave up 1 base, with 13 bases separating them.

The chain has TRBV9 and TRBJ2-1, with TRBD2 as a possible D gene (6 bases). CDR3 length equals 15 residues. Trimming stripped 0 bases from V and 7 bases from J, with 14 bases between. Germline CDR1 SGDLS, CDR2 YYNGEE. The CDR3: CASSVVSTSANEQFF. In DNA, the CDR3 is TGTGCCAGCAGCGTAGTATCGACTAGTGCTAATGAGCAGTTCTTC.

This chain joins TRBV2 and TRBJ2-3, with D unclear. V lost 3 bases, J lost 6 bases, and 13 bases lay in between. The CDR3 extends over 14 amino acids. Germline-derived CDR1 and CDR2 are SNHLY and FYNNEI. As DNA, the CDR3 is TGTGCCAGCAGTGAGCGCCAGCGTGCGGATACGCAGTATTTT. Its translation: CASSERQRADTQYF.

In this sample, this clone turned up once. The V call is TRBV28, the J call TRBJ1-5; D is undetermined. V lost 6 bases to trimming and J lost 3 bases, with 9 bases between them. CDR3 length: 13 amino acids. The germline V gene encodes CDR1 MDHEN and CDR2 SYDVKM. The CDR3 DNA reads TGTGCCAGCAGCCGGGAATACAATCAGCCCCAGCATTTT. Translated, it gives CASSREYNQPQHF.

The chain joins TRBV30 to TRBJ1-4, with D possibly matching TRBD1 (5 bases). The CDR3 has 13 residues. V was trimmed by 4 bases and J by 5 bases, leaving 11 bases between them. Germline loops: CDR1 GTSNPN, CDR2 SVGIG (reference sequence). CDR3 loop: CAWTFGGNEKLFF. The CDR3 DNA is TGTGCCTGGACTTTCGGGGGGAATGAAAAACTGTTTTTT.

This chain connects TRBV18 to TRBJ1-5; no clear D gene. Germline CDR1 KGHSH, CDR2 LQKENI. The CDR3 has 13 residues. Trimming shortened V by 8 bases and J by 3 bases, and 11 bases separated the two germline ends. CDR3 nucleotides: TGTGCCAGCGGGAGGGTGGACAATCAGCCCCAGCATTTT. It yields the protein CASGRVDNQPQHF.

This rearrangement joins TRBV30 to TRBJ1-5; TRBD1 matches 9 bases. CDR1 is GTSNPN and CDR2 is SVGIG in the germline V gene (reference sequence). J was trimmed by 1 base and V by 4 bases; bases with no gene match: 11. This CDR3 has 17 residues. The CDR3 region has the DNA TGTGCCTGGAATGGACAGGGGAAGGGAGGGAGCAATCAGCCCCAGCATTTT. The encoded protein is CAWNGQGKGGSNQPQHF.

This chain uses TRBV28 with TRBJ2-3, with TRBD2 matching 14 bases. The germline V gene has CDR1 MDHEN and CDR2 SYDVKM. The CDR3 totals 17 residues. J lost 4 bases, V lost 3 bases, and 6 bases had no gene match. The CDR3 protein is CASSFYGLAGGSDTQYF. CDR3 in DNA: TGTGCCAGCAGTTTTTATGGACTAGCGGGAGGTTCAGATACGCAGTATTTT.

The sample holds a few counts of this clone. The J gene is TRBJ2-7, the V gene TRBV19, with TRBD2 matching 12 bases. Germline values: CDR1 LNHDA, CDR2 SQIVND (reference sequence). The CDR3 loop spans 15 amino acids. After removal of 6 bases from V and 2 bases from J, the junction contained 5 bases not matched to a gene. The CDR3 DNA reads TGTGCCAGTAGCTGGACTAGCGGGGCCACCTACGAGCAGTACTTC. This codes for CASSWTSGATYEQYF.

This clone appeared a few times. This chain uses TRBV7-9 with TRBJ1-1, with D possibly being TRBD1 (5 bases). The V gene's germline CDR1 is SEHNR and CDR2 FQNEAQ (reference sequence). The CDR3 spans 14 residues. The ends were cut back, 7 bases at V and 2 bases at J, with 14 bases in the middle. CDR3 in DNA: TGTGCCAGCACCGACTTGACAGCCAACACTGAAGCTTTCTTT. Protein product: CASTDLTANTEAFF.

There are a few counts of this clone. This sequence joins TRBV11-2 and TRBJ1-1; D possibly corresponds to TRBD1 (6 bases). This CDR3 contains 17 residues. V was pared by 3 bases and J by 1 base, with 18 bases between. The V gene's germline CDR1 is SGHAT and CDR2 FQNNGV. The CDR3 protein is CASSLSMDSFRNTEAFF. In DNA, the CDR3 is TGTGCCAGCAGCTTGTCCATGGACAGTTTTCGGAACACTGAAGCTTTCTTT.

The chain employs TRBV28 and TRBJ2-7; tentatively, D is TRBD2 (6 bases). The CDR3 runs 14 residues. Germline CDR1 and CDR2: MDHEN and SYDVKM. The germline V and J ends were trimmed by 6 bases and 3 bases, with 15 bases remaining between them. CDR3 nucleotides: TGTGCCAGCAGCCCCCACACCGGGGGCTACGAGCAGTACTTC. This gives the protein CASSPHTGGYEQYF. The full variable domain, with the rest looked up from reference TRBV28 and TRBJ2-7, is DVKVTQSSRYLVKRTGEKVFLECVQDMDHENMFWYRQDPGLGLRLIYFSYDVKMKEKGDIPEGYSVSREKKERFSLILESASTNQTSMYLCASSPHTGGYEQYFGPGTRLTVT.

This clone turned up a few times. The DNA of the CDR3 is TGCGCCAGCGGGCCAGGGACTGGTGAAAAACTGTTTTTT. Translation: CASGPGTGEKLFF. This sequence joins TRBV10-2 and TRBJ1-4, with a tentative D call TRBD1 (5 bases). The germline V gene encodes CDR1 WSHSY and CDR2 SAAADI. With 8 bases removed from V and 7 bases from J, the gap between germline ends came to 14 bases. This CDR3 has 13 amino acids.

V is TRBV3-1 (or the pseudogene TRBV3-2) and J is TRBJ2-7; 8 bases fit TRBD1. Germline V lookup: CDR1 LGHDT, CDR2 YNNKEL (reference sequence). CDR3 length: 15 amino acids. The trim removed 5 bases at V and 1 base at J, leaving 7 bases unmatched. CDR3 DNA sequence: TGTGCCAGCAGCAAGGGACAGGACGCGTCCTACGAGCAGTACTTC. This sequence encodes CASSKGQDASYEQYF.

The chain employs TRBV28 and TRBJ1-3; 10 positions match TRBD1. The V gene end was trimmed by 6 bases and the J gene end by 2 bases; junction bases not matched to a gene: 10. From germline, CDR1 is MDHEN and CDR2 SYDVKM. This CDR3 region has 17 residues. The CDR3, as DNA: TGTGCCAGCAGGCAAAGCCCGGGACAGGGGACTGGAAACACCATATATTTT. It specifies CASRQSPGQGTGNTIYF. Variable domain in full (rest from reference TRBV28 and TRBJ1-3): DVKVTQSSRYLVKRTGEKVFLECVQDMDHENMFWYRQDPGLGLRLIYFSYDVKMKEKGDIPEGYSVSREKKERFSLILESASTNQTSMYLCASRQSPGQGTGNTIYFGEGSWLTVV.

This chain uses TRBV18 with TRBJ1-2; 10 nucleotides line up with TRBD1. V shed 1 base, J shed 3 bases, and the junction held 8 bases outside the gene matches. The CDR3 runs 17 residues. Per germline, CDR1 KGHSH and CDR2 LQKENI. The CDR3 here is CASSPRQGQGYYYGYTF. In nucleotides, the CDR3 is TGTGCCAGCTCACCACGACAGGGACAGGGGTATTACTATGGCTACACCTTC. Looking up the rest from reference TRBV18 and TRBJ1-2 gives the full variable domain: NAGVMQNPRHLVRRRGQEARLRCSPMKGHSHVYWYRQLPEEGLKFMVYLQKENIIDESGMPKERFSAEFPKEGPSILRIQQVVRGDSAAYFCASSPRQGQGYYYGYTFGSGTRLTVV.

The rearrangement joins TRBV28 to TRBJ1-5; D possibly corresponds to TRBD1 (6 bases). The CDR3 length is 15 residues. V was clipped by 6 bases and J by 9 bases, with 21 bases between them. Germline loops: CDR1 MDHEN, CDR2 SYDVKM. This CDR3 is CASSPPGGGHLPQHF. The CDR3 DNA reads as TGTGCCAGCAGCCCCCCCGGGGGGGGCCACCTGCCCCAGCATTTT.

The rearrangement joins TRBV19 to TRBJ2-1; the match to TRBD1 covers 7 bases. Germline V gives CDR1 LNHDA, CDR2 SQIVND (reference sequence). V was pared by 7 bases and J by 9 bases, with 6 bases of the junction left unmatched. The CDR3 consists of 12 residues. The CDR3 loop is CASTLAGGEQFF. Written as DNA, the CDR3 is TGTGCCAGTACTTTGGCAGGGGGTGAGCAGTTCTTC. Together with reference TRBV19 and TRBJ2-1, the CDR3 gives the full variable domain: DGGITQSPKYLFRKEGQNVTLSCEQNLNHDAMYWYRQDPGQGLRLIYYSQIVNDFQKGDIAEGYSVSREKKESFPLTVTSAQKNPTAFYLCASTLAGGEQFFGPGTRLTVL.

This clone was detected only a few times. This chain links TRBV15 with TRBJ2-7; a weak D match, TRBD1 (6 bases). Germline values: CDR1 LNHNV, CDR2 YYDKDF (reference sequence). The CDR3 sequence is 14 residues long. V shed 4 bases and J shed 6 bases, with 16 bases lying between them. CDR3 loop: CATSTRVTGREQYF. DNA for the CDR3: TGTGCCACCAGCACCCGCGTTACAGGGCGCGAGCAGTACTTC.

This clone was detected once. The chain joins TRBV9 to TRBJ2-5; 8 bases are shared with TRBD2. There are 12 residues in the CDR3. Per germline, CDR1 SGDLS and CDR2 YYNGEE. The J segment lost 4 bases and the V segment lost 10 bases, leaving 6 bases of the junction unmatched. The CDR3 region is CASGGIGETQYF. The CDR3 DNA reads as TGTGCCTCGGGGGGGATCGGAGAGACCCAGTACTTC.